This T cell receptor beta chain was recorded in a study of T cells in Graves' hyperthyroidism and ophthalmopathy. The study's findings and limits: A median about 7 months before onset, the model predicted ophthalmopathy.

Germline-derived CDR1 and CDR2 are MNHEY and SVGAGI. The length of the CDR3 is 16 residues. Trimming stripped 3 bases from V and 0 bases from J, with 9 bases between. With regard to this clonotype: The antigen is undetermined.

RNA transcripts were the template for amplifying TCR beta CDR3 regions. During a first-round RT-PCR of the TCR CDR3, the HTBI primer set was used. TCRdb itself ran the multiplex PCR reads through MiXCR, one entry per CDR3 protein. The repertoire consists of some 690,000 distinct CDR3 sequences, with about 18% occurring once and the leading ten covering roughly 15%. V is TRBV6-5 and J is TRBJ1-6; D not certain. Sequencing was done on a sample of blood. The source is a man aged 45 to 65 with Graves' hyperthyroidism. The CDR3 sequence is CASSYRRSSYNSPLHF. Here the CDR3 DNA reads TGTGCCAGCAGTTATCGCAGGAGCTCCTATAATTCACCCCTCCACTTT.